The source of this T cell receptor beta chain is a study of low-dose radiotherapy and immunotherapy resistance in tumors. Overall study context: A total of 6.5 Gy was given to Cohort 1 as 0.5 Gy per fraction every 2 weeks.

Priming of first-strand cDNA relied on TRAV- and TRBV-specific primers (covering alpha and beta chains). Over approximately 20 PCR cycles, TCRs were amplified from a constant-region primer and V-primer adapter. TCRdb fed the reads into MiXCR, producing one record per CDR3 protein. The sample consists of about 89,000 distinct CDR3 sequences, 8% to 10% of them appearing once. The sample holds a few counts of this clonotype. Time point: before trial treatment. The V gene's germline CDR1 is DFQATT and CDR2 SNEGSKA (reference sequence). The CDR3 loop spans 13 amino acids. V shed 5 bases, J shed 5 bases, and the junction held 6 bases outside the gene matches.

Sequenced here: PBMCs, sampled before treatment. The chain joins TRBV20-1 to TRBJ1-2; 9 bases match TRBD1. This TCR was recovered from a male donor with prostate cancer. The CDR3 nucleotides read TGCAGTGCTCCTGACAGGGGGGGATATGGCTACACCTTC. Its translation is CSAPDRGGYGYTF.